This TCR beta chain was sequenced for a study of control samples from healthy donors and cancer patients. The method was immunoSEQ multiplex PCR; TCRdb's version includes in-frame clones alone and lacks a portion of them. The table lists some 58,000 clones, 70% to 90% of them singletons. The TCR sequence derives from a woman aged 55-69 years with lung cancer. Sequencing was performed on PBMCs.

CDR3 DNA: TGTGCCAGCAGCGATGCGGCCGGGACTAAATCACCCCTCCACTTT. Translated: CASSDAAGTKSPLHF. This chain connects TRBV9 to TRBJ1-6, with TRBD1 as a possible D gene (5 bases). There are 15 residues in the CDR3. V lost 3 bases and J 10 bases, leaving 17 bases between the germline ends. Germline CDR1 is SGDLS and CDR2 is YYNGEE. The full variable domain, its missing parts supplied by reference TRBV9 and TRBJ1-6, is DSGVTQTPKHLITATGQRVTLRCSPRSGDLSVYWYQQSLDQGLQFLIQYYNGEERAKGNILERFSAQQFPDLHSELNLSSLELGDSALYFCASSDAAGTKSPLHFGNGTRLTVT.